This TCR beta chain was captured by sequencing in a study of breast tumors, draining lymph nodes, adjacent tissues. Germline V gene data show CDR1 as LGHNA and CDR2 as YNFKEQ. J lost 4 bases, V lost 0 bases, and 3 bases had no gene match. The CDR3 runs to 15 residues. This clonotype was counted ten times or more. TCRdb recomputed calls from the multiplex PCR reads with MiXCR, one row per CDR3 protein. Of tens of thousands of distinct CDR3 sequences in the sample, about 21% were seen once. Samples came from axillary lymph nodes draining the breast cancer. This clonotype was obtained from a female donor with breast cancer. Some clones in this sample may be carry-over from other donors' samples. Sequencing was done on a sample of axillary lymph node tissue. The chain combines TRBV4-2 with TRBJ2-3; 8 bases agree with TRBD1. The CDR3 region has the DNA TGTGCCAGCAGCCAAGATCGACAGGGGCCAGATACGCAGTATTTT. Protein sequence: CASSQDRQGPDTQYF.